This TCR beta chain originates from a study of control samples from healthy donors and cancer patients. Profiling relied on immunoSEQ multiplex PCR, and the TCRdb table lists in-frame clones only, not all of them. This sample has 90,000 to 100,000 clones; around three quarters occur once, and the top ten carry about 10%. There are 15 residues in the CDR3. In germline, CDR1 is SGHTA, CDR2 FQGNSA. The V and J ends lost 5 bases and 2 bases, in that order; junction bases with no gene match: 8. This TCR came from a young woman in good health. The rearrangement uses TRBV7-2 and TRBJ2-7, with TRBD2 matching over 8 bases. Sequencing input: blood. The DNA of the CDR3 is TGTGCCAGCAGCCCCGGGGGGGGTGGCACCTACGAGCAGTACTTC. Protein: CASSPGGGGTYEQYF.